The present TCR beta chain was sequenced within a study of cytomegalovirus exposure and HLA in healthy donors (dated by TCRdb to 2017 to 2019). Regarding the complete study: According to a later analysis, the approximately 120 validation repertoires were produced on the same platform as the 700 or so repertoires of the first cohort. The study aimed to test whether signatures of past pathogen exposure could be identified by cataloging public T cell receptors. In addition to the first cohort of 500 to 850 subjects, a separate validation cohort of around 110 different subjects was used. High-throughput TCR immunosequencing, statistical association of individual TCRs with disease status, and machine learning were combined to predict cytomegalovirus infection status. What the study reported, not specific to this receptor: In vitro tests confirmed that a few of the cytomegalovirus-associated TCR beta chains recognize cytomegalovirus antigens. In the study, approximately 160 TCR beta chains were listed as associated with cytomegalovirus. While some public TCRs were present in many individuals, most TCR sequences turned up only very rarely across donors. Cytomegalovirus status was reported to be diagnosed by the classifier with high specificity and sensitivity in both the original and validation cohorts. In a later analysis, TCRs clustered in the first cohort were found to also tend to co-occur in the 120 or so validation repertoires, with 85% to 95% of cluster scores above 0. A later analysis had no HLA typing for the validation cohort, so co-occurrence there was scored across all 120 or so repertoires. The authors suggested that the approach could potentially be generalized to other disease states and immunological phenotypes.

Library preparation used the immunoSEQ multiplex PCR assay. Per the authors' processing: A statistical classification framework was developed to diagnose cytomegalovirus status using the catalog of TCR beta chain sequences. Here the immuneACCESS table is served through TCRdb, limited to in-frame sequences with V and J called. Missing clones are a known gap in these copies; in checked studies unresolved V genes cover under half, and the rest lacks a known reason. V, J and clone size were drawn from that table, and D and trimming were deduced from the DNA. This sample has around 60,000 clones in its table, and roughly nine tenths of those were observed once. The biggest ten clones account for 1.3% of the sample. A note on this clone: Its recognized antigen is unknown. No clone much larger than this one lies a single base away; base qualities are absent.

CDR1 MNHEY and CDR2 SMNVEV are derived from the germline V gene (reference sequence). Relative to germline, V is missing 4 bases and J is missing 6 bases, with 18 bases of the junction outside any gene match. CDR3 length: 17 amino acids, cysteine to phenylalanine. Only the CDR3 DNA is retained, 51 bases long and in frame from the first base. The donors belonged to the validation cohort of around 110 subjects, which was separate from the approximately 660-subject first cohort. This sequence uses TRBV27 and TRBJ2-7, with 7 bases aligning to TRBD2. Sequencing input: PBMCs. The receptor was derived from a woman between 18 and 29 years old in good health and CMV-seronegative. The CDR3 reads as follows: CASSSRETPSLALEQYF. The DNA sequence follows: TGTGCCAGCAGTTCGCGGGAGACCCCATCCTTGGCTCTCGAGCAGTACTTC.